This T cell receptor (beta chain) originates from a study of blood T cell repertoires in COVID-19. Study context: The cDNA or gDNA used as material had been derived from T cells, B-cell-depleted T cells, or PBMCs.

In germline, CDR1 is SNHLY, CDR2 FYNNEI. CDR3 length: 15 residues. V lost 8 bases, J lost 0 bases, and 15 bases lay in between. This table comes from immunoSEQ multiplex PCR, and its TCRdb copy is limited to in-frame clones, with some not included. The sample holds roughly 170,000 clones; 84% are singletons and the top ten take approximately 7.1%. This receptor was identified in a human donor in a cohort sampled during active COVID-19. The sample was peripheral blood. The J gene is TRBJ2-3, the V gene TRBV2; tentative D call: TRBD2 (6 bases). The CDR3 region has the DNA TGTGCCAGCGCCTCAGGGACTTCTAGCACAGATACGCAGTATTTT. Residues: CASASGTSSTDTQYF.